The following is a TCR beta chain sequence with its context. Antigen unknown. 13 Jbeta primers and 60 Vbeta primers were used for the PCR. The repertoire was sequenced with immunoSEQ multiplex PCR; TCRdb's copy has only in-frame clones and lacks some. The table shows 200,000 or so clones, with over 75% occurring only once. This sample was taken from a study of cytomegalovirus exposure and HLA in healthy donors. Whole-study results and caveats: In vitro work confirmed that a few CMV-associated chains recognize CMV antigens. Excluded were some V segments that proved indistinguishable, including TRBV6-2 and TRBV6-3. The classifier reportedly diagnosed cytomegalovirus status with high sensitivity and specificity. In all likelihood, a cluster of highly shared sequence variants was a sequencing artifact.

Germline lookup yields CDR1 PRHDT and CDR2 FYEKMQ (reference sequence). V was clipped by 0 bases and J by 8 bases, with 16 bases between them. There are 15 residues in the CDR3. The V call is TRBV13, the J call TRBJ1-2, with D perhaps matching TRBD1 (5 bases). This sequence was found in a man aged 35-49 years in good health and CMV-seropositive. Source material: PBMCs. This CDR3 is CASSLGSGTLWGYTF. CDR3 DNA: TGTGCCAGCAGCTTAGGATCAGGGACTCTTTGGGGCTACACCTTC.